The 15 T cell receptor beta chains reported below all come from one sample, sequenced in a study of cytomegalovirus exposure and HLA in healthy donors. PCR involved 60 Vbeta and 13 Jbeta primers. Clones were read by immunoSEQ multiplex PCR, and TCRdb kept only the in-frame ones, dropping some. The sample lists around 120,000 clones; over 65% were seen once. Sequencing was carried out using PBMCs. These receptors came from a middle-aged woman in good health and CMV-seropositive.

This chain uses TRBV6-1 with TRBJ1-1, with D unclear. V lost 6 bases to trimming and J lost 8 bases, with 13 bases between them. Germline loops: CDR1 MNHNS, CDR2 SASEGT. The CDR3 has 12 amino acids. The chain's CDR3 is CASSREGGEAFF. The CDR3 bases are TGTGCCAGCAGCCGAGAGGGAGGGGAAGCTTTCTTT.

The V call is TRBV15, the J call TRBJ1-1; D might be TRBD1 (5 bases). CDR1 is LNHNV and CDR2 is YYDKDF in the germline V gene (reference sequence). Trimming took off 3 bases at V and 0 bases at J, with 20 bases between the two ends. The CDR3 is 18 amino acids. In DNA form, the CDR3 reads TGTGCCACCAGCAGCGTTCCGGGACTCCTTTCAATGAACACTGAAGCTTTCTTT. Translating gives CATSSVPGLLSMNTEAFF.

The gene calls are TRBV19 and TRBJ1-1; possible D gene TRBD1, 5 bases. V was shortened by 1 base and J by 1 base, with 10 bases between the two germline ends. CDR1 is LNHDA and CDR2 is SQIVND in the germline V gene (reference sequence). This CDR3 spans 15 amino acids. The CDR3, as DNA: TGTGCCAGTAGTATAGTGGGGCGATGGAACACTGAAGCTTTCTTT. It translates to CASSIVGRWNTEAFF.

The chain uses TRBV4-1 and TRBJ2-1; a possible D gene is TRBD2 (5 bases). Germline values: CDR1 MGHRA, CDR2 YSYEKL. CDR3 length: 14 amino acids. V gave up 1 base and J gave up 10 bases, with 14 bases separating them. Here the CDR3 DNA reads TGCGCCAGCAGCCAAGTGGGAGTATCTAAGGAGCAGTTCTTC. Protein: CASSQVGVSKEQFF.

The chain is built from TRBV6-1 and TRBJ2-5; the match to TRBD2 covers 8 bases. The J segment lost 5 bases and the V segment lost 1 base, leaving 9 bases of the junction unmatched. This CDR3 region has 16 residues. CDR1 is MNHNS, CDR2 SASEGT, per germline. In DNA form, the CDR3 reads TGTGCCAGCAGTGAAGTTTTCGGGGGGGCCTGGGAGACCCAGTACTTC. Translation gives CASSEVFGGAWETQYF.

The chain recombines TRBV7-3 with TRBJ2-6, with no clear D. The V gene lost 1 base and the J gene lost 2 bases, with 3 bases spanning the gap. CDR3 size: 14 residues. From germline, CDR1 is SGHTA and CDR2 FQGTGA. The DNA of the CDR3 is TGTGCCAGCAGCTTAATTACTGGGGCCAACGTCCTGACTTTC. It encodes CASSLITGANVLTF.

J is TRBJ2-3 and V is TRBV19; 10 positions match TRBD2. Germline values: CDR1 LNHDA, CDR2 SQIVND (reference sequence). V was clipped by 3 bases and J by 6 bases; unmatched bases: 6. The length of the CDR3 is 15 residues. CDR3 in DNA: TGTGCCAGTAGTATGGTGGGACTAGCGTCCGATACGCAGTATTTT. Its protein product is CASSMVGLASDTQYF.

This rearrangement joins TRBV18 to TRBJ2-7; TRBD1 is a possible D gene (6 bases). This CDR3 spans 15 amino acids. Germline V CDR1 and CDR2: KGHSH, LQKENI. Trimming cost V 2 bases and J 2 bases, with 13 bases left between them. The CDR3 here is CASSPIGTSTYEQYF. CDR3 DNA sequence: TGTGCCAGCTCACCAATCGGGACAAGTACCTACGAGCAGTACTTC.

This clone was seen a handful of times. The V call is TRBV19, the J call TRBJ2-5; a possible D gene is TRBD2 (6 bases). The germline gives CDR1 LNHDA, CDR2 SQIVND (reference sequence). The V end lost 5 bases, the J end lost 0 bases, and 7 bases lay between the germline ends. CDR3 length equals 13 residues. For the CDR3, the DNA is TGTGCCAGTAGTGGAGGGAACCAAGAGACCCAGTACTTC. This encodes CASSGGNQETQYF. The full variable domain, rest sourced from reference TRBV19 and TRBJ2-5, is DGGITQSPKYLFRKEGQNVTLSCEQNLNHDAMYWYRQDPGQGLRLIYYSQIVNDFQKGDIAEGYSVSREKKESFPLTVTSAQKNPTAFYLCASSGGNQETQYFGPGTRLLVL.

The genes are TRBV5-8 and TRBJ1-2; D might be TRBD1 (6 bases). The CDR3 totals 15 residues. The germline V gene has CDR1 SGHTS and CDR2 YDEGEE. V was pared by 4 bases and J by 4 bases, with 17 bases between. The CDR3, as DNA: TGTGCCAGCAGCGGACCAGGGGCTCAGGGCTATGGCTACACCTTC. This sequence encodes CASSGPGAQGYGYTF.

This rearrangement joins TRBV2 to TRBJ1-6; TRBD1 matches 9 bases. The germline gives CDR1 SNHLY, CDR2 FYNNEI. V shed 2 bases and J 7 bases; nucleotides not matched to a gene: 3. CDR3 length: 15 amino acids. Here the CDR3 reads CASSESGTGNSPLHF. CDR3 coding DNA: TGTGCCAGCAGTGAATCCGGGACAGGGAATTCACCCCTCCACTTT.

The count of this clone is one. V usage is TRBV5-1 and J usage is TRBJ1-1, with 11 bases fitting TRBD1. J gave up 5 bases and V 4 bases, and 4 bases lay outside the gene matches. Germline CDR1 SGHRS, CDR2 YFSETQ. The CDR3 has 14 residues. Here the CDR3 reads CASSPGQGGTEAFF. The DNA of the CDR3 is TGCGCCAGCAGCCCGGGACAGGGGGGGACTGAAGCTTTCTTT.

V gene TRBV7-9 combines with J gene TRBJ1-2; TRBD1 matches 7 bases. This CDR3 is built from 13 residues. Trimming cost V 5 bases and J 8 bases; bases outside gene matches: 8. The germline V gene has CDR1 SEHNR and CDR2 FQNEAQ (reference sequence). The DNA for the CDR3 is TGTGCCAGCAGCCCGACAGGGATCTACGGCTACACCTTC. Translating it yields CASSPTGIYGYTF.

V and J are TRBV6-5 and TRBJ2-7; 9 bases align to TRBD1. Trimming cost V 5 bases and J 2 bases; bases outside gene matches: 7. This CDR3 has 15 amino acids. CDR1 is MNHEY, CDR2 SVGAGI, per germline. CDR3 amino acids: CASSQDRGAAYEQYF. The CDR3, as DNA: TGTGCCAGCAGTCAGGACAGGGGCGCGGCCTACGAGCAGTACTTC.

J is TRBJ2-3 and V is TRBV19; 8 positions match TRBD1. J lost 5 bases, V lost 2 bases, and 6 bases had no gene match. Germline assignment: CDR1 LNHDA and CDR2 SQIVND (reference sequence). The CDR3 spans 15 residues. Written as DNA, the CDR3 is TGTGCCAGTAGTATACCCGGACAGGGTAAAGATACGCAGTATTTT. The encoded protein is CASSIPGQGKDTQYF.